The 18 T cell receptor beta chains listed next were all sequenced from one sample in a study of breast tumors, draining lymph nodes, adjacent tissues. Breast cancer patients provided tissue from their axillary draining lymph nodes. Using its own MiXCR run on the multiplex PCR reads, TCRdb lists one record per CDR3 protein. The sample includes tens of thousands of distinct CDR3 sequences, 25% to 35% of them seen just once. The sequenced sample was axillary lymph node tissue. These receptors were collected from a female donor with breast cancer. Some clones in this sample may be carry-over from other donors' samples.

With regard to this clonotype: Possible read error: a much larger clone is one base away. The rearrangement links TRBV5-4 to TRBJ2-3; 14 nucleotides line up with TRBD2. This CDR3 contains 18 residues. Per the germline V gene, CDR1 is SGHNT and CDR2 is YYREEE (reference sequence). With 7 bases clipped from V and 0 bases from J, the junction kept 10 bases outside the gene matches. The CDR3 coding sequence is TGTGCCAGCGGCAAGGGACTAGCGGGAGATACTAGCACAGATACGCAGTATTTT. This codes for CASGKGLAGDTSTDTQYF.

Worth noting for this clonotype: Because it lacks the conserved phenylalanine or tryptophan at the end, this CDR3 is likely a read error. The DNA is omitted, as the CDR3 cannot be located on it reliably, and the CDR3 follows TCRdb's listing. The genes are TRBV7-9 and TRBJ1-4. From germline, CDR1 is SEHNR and CDR2 FQNEAQ (reference sequence). Termini included, the CDR3 measures 10 amino acids. The CDR3 reads CASSATSGVR.

This clonotype was recorded once. This chain uses TRBV19 with TRBJ1-4, with 8 bases fitting TRBD1. The CDR3 is 15 residues long. Germline lookup yields CDR1 LNHDA and CDR2 SQIVND (reference sequence). The V gene end was trimmed by 11 bases and the J gene end by 7 bases; junction bases not matched to a gene: 15. The CDR3: CAGNPGGMKSEKLFF. CDR3 bases: TGTGCCGGTAATCCAGGGGGCATGAAAAGTGAAAAACTGTTTTTT.

This clonotype showed up many times. This rearrangement joins TRBV6-6 to TRBJ2-3, with no clear D. The length of the CDR3 is 13 residues. Germline CDR1 MNHNY, CDR2 SVGAGI (reference sequence). The V gene lost 5 bases and the J gene lost 0 bases, with 6 bases spanning the gap. CDR3 residues: CASSVRSTDTQYF. CDR3 sequence (DNA): TGTGCCAGCAGTGTCCGTAGCACAGATACGCAGTATTTT.

CDR3 protein: CASIPFITNTEAFF. The CDR3 DNA follows: TGTGCCAGCATTCCCTTTATTACGAACACTGAAGCTTTCTTT. The V gene is TRBV6-5, the J gene TRBJ1-1; unclear D gene. Per germline, CDR1 MNHEY and CDR2 SVGAGI. Between the trimmed V and J ends, which lost 7 bases and 1 base, there was a span of 13 bases. CDR3 length: 14 residues.

The gene calls are TRBV24-1 and TRBJ2-1, with D perhaps matching TRBD1 (6 bases). The CDR3 consists of 16 residues. The V end was cut by 6 bases, the J end by 4 bases, with 18 bases between. In germline, CDR1 is KGHDR, CDR2 SFDVKD. The CDR3 region has the DNA TGTGCCACCAGTAACGCCCCGTTTGGACAGTACAATGAGCAGTTCTTC. This codes for CATSNAPFGQYNEQFF.

This clonotype was detected ten times or more. The rearrangement joins TRBV4-1 to TRBJ2-1; 14 bases match TRBD2. V lost 1 base to trimming and J lost 9 bases; unmatched junction nucleotides: 8. The CDR3 consists of 17 residues. Looked up from germline, CDR1 is MGHRA and CDR2 is YSYEKL. CDR3 nucleotides: TGCGCCAGCAGCCAAGGGCCCGGGACTAGCGGGAGTATTGAGCAGTTCTTC. This codes for CASSQGPGTSGSIEQFF.

In regard to this clonotype: At one boundary the junction diverges from the germline segment, which might be a read error. This sequence joins TRBV30 and TRBJ1-4, with 10 positions matching TRBD1. Germline CDR1 reads GTSNPN; CDR2 reads SVGIG (reference sequence). CDR3 length equals 13 residues. As DNA, the CDR3 is TGTGCCCGGACAGGGGGAAATAATGAAAAACTGGTTTTT. As protein: CARTGGNNEKLVF.

This clonotype has at least ten counts. V usage is TRBV20-1 and J usage is TRBJ2-1; D remains ambiguous. The CDR3 consists of 12 residues. V shed 1 base and J shed 9 bases, with 10 bases lying between them. Germline loops: CDR1 DFQATT, CDR2 SNEGSKA (reference sequence). In DNA form, the CDR3 reads TGCAGTGCTAGAGGTTCCTATGGTGAGCAGTTCTTC. Protein: CSARGSYGEQFF.

This clonotype was seen many times. V usage is TRBV19 and J usage is TRBJ1-4; D is ambiguous. V dropped 5 bases and J dropped 3 bases, with 13 bases sitting between them. Looked up from germline, CDR1 is LNHDA and CDR2 is SQIVND (reference sequence). This CDR3 is 15 amino acids long. The DNA for the CDR3 is TGTGCCAGTAGTCCCACCGAGGGTGCTAATGAAAAACTGTTTTTT. Translating gives CASSPTEGANEKLFF. Full variable domain (remainder filled in from reference TRBV19 and TRBJ1-4): DGGITQSPKYLFRKEGQNVTLSCEQNLNHDAMYWYRQDPGQGLRLIYYSQIVNDFQKGDIAEGYSVSREKKESFPLTVTSAQKNPTAFYLCASSPTEGANEKLFFGSGTQLSVL.

This clonotype was seen repeatedly, ten times or more. The chain employs TRBV5-6 and TRBJ2-1; D possibly matches TRBD1 or TRBD2 (5 bases each). V was shortened by 3 bases and J by 11 bases, with 9 bases between the two germline ends. CDR1 and CDR2 (germline): SGHDT, YYEEEE. This CDR3 region has 11 residues. CDR3 in DNA: TGTGCCAGCAGCTACGAGGGACAGCAGTTCTTC. Translating gives CASSYEGQQFF.

This clonotype was recorded once. This chain connects TRBV6-4 to TRBJ2-7; weak D call: TRBD1 (6 bases). With 5 bases removed from V and 0 bases from J, the gap between germline ends came to 17 bases. Per germline, CDR1 MRHNA and CDR2 SNTAGT. The CDR3 totals 16 residues. Written as DNA, the CDR3 is TGTGCCAGCAGTCCCCCTGCACAGGGAACCTCCTACGAGCAGTACTTC. Protein product: CASSPPAQGTSYEQYF.

At least ten counts were recorded for this clonotype. The V gene is TRBV5-6, the J gene TRBJ2-5, with 13 bases aligning to TRBD2. The germline V gene has CDR1 SGHDT and CDR2 YYEEEE. The J segment lost 1 base and the V segment lost 5 bases, leaving 5 bases of the junction unmatched. The CDR3 runs to 16 residues. Written as DNA, the CDR3 is TGTGCCAGCAGGACGGGACTAGCGGGACTCCAAGAGACCCAGTACTTC. This codes for CASRTGLAGLQETQYF.

This clonotype was seen repeatedly, ten times or more. V and J are TRBV27 and TRBJ1-6; D might be TRBD1 (5 bases). Trimming removed 3 bases at V and 6 bases at J, with 9 bases between. Germline lookup yields CDR1 MNHEY and CDR2 SMNVEV (reference sequence). The CDR3 contains 14 residues. This CDR3 reads CASSFQGSNSPLHF. CDR3 DNA sequence: TGTGCCAGCAGTTTTCAGGGCTCTAATTCACCCCTCCACTTT.

Notes on this clonotype: A much larger clone differs from this one at a single base, so this may be a read error. The V and J genes are TRBV27 and TRBJ2-1; 12 positions agree with TRBD2. Germline lookup yields CDR1 MNHEY and CDR2 SMNVEV (reference sequence). The V gene end was trimmed by 5 bases and the J gene end by 4 bases; junction bases not matched to a gene: 6. The CDR3 is 16 residues long. This CDR3 reads CASSTRTSGEYNEQFF. As DNA, the CDR3 is TGTGCCAGCAGTACACGGACTAGCGGGGAGTACAATGAGCAGTTCTTC.

This clonotype was seen more than once but under ten times. The chain carries TRBV5-1 and TRBJ1-1; perhaps TRBD1 as D (6 bases). Germline V lookup: CDR1 SGHRS, CDR2 YFSETQ. The V gene lost 0 bases and the J gene lost 1 base, with 10 bases spanning the gap. This CDR3 is 15 amino acids long. This CDR3 reads CASSLVTGSNTEAFF. CDR3 DNA sequence: TGCGCCAGCAGCTTGGTTACAGGGTCGAACACTGAAGCTTTCTTT.

This clonotype was recorded many times. The CDR3 bases are TGTGCCAGCAGCGTGAGAGTGGGCAATGAGCAGTTCTTC. It encodes CASSVRVGNEQFF. The rearrangement uses TRBV9 and TRBJ2-1; D gene ambiguous. This CDR3 comprises 13 residues. Germline loops: CDR1 SGDLS, CDR2 YYNGEE. The germline V and J ends were trimmed by 2 bases and 6 bases, with 9 bases remaining between them.

This clonotype has ten or more counts. The CDR3 DNA follows: TGTGCCAGCAGCTTGTTCGGGACTTCTTACAATGAGCAGTTCTTC. Encoded protein: CASSLFGTSYNEQFF. J is TRBJ2-1 and V is TRBV5-6; tentative D call: TRBD2 (6 bases). Germline V gene lookup returns CDR1 SGHDT and CDR2 YYEEEE. The V end was cut by 1 base, the J end by 4 bases, with 12 bases between. The CDR3 is made up of 15 amino acids.